The T cell receptor beta chain under discussion was sequenced for a study of T cell changes during pregnancy in multiple sclerosis. The method was immunoSEQ multiplex PCR; TCRdb's version includes in-frame clones alone and lacks a portion of them. In the table there are approximately 21,000 clones, less than 90% of which are singletons. The sequencing here drew on CD8+ T cells from peripheral blood mononuclear cells, taken after pregnancy. The clonotype originates from a female donor in good health, enrolled as a control in a pregnancy study.

Here the CDR3 DNA reads TGTGCCAGCAGTTTATCAGGGGGACAGGACCCCTATGGCTACACCTTC. Translating it yields CASSLSGGQDPYGYTF. J is TRBJ1-2 and V is TRBV27; 8 nucleotides align to TRBD1. The CDR3 runs 16 residues. With 0 bases clipped from V and 4 bases from J, the junction kept 7 bases outside the gene matches. Germline CDR1 reads MNHEY; CDR2 reads SMNVEV (reference sequence).